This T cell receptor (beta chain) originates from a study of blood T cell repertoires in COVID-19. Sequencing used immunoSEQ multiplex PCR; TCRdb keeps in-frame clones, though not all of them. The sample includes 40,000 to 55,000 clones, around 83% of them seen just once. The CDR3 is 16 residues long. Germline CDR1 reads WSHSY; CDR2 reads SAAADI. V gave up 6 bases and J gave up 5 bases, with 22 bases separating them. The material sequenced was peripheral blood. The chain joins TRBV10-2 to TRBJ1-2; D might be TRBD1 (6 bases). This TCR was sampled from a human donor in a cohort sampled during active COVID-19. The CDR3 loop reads CASRPDRSTGGYGYTF. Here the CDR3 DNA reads TGCGCCAGCAGACCGGACAGATCAACGGGGGGTTATGGCTACACCTTC.